Following are 26 T cell receptor beta chains from one sample sequenced in a study of breast tumors, draining lymph nodes, adjacent tissues (TCRdb year 2016). The library was produced with multiplex PCR. The instrument was an Illumina HiSeq 2000. Clones were called with MiXCR by TCRdb after fastp trimmed the public reads at Q25, and only in-frame beta chains were retained. Under each unique CDR3 protein, matching rows form one entry showing the most common genes and DNA. The sample table contains under 80,000 distinct CDR3 sequences; only one count was recorded for around two fifths of them. The top ten constitute almost 8.5% of the sample. Sequencing used breast tumor tissue. Receptor source: a female donor with breast cancer. Some clones in this sample may be carry-over from other donors' samples.

This clonotype was observed a few times. Being one base from a much bigger clone, this may be a read error. The genes are TRBV6-6 and TRBJ2-1; TRBD1 is a possible D gene (5 bases). This CDR3 is 11 amino acids long. Per the germline V gene, CDR1 is MNHNY and CDR2 is SVGAGI (reference sequence). The V gene lost 8 bases and the J gene lost 13 bases, with 15 bases spanning the gap. For the CDR3, the DNA is TGTGCCAGCTGGCTTAGTGGACAACAGTTCTTC. As protein: CASWLSGQQFF.

To note about this clonotype: No conserved phenylalanine or tryptophan is present at the end of the CDR3, so a read error is the likely explanation. The DNA is omitted, as the CDR3 cannot be located on it reliably, and the CDR3 follows TCRdb's listing. This chain uses TRBV7-2 with TRBJ2-6; whether TRBD2, the table's D call, matches the DNA was not checked. The germline V gene encodes CDR1 SGHTA and CDR2 FQGNSA. The CDR3 spans 8 amino acids, including both terminal residues. This chain's CDR3 is CASSFQPS.

This clonotype was counted ten times or more. The chain combines TRBV29-1 with TRBJ2-5; possibly TRBD1 for D (6 bases). Trimming removed 6 bases at V and 2 bases at J, with 10 bases between. The germline V gene has CDR1 SQVTM and CDR2 ANQGSEA. The CDR3 totals 12 residues. CDR3 sequence: CSVQTGQETQYF. The CDR3 nucleotides are TGCAGCGTCCAGACAGGACAAGAGACCCAGTACTTC.

This clonotype occurred a few times. V and J are TRBV18 and TRBJ2-3; D uncertain. Germline V gene sequence: CDR1 KGHSH, CDR2 LQKENI. This CDR3 contains 15 residues. The V and J ends lost 6 bases and 0 bases respectively, with 13 bases between them. The CDR3 DNA follows: TGTGCCAGCTCCCTCACCGTCTCCAGCACAGATACGCAGTATTTT. Its protein is CASSLTVSSTDTQYF.

This clonotype was seen just once. The chain uses TRBV11-3 and TRBJ2-5, with a possible D match to TRBD2 (6 bases). Germline CDR1 is SGHNT and CDR2 is YENEEA. V was clipped by 8 bases and J by 1 base, with 17 bases between them. This CDR3 has 15 amino acids. The CDR3 region has the DNA TGTGCCAGCGTCCAAGGCGGGACTTCCCAAGAGACCCAGTACTTC. Translating it yields CASVQGGTSQETQYF.

The table lists this clonotype with many counts. The rearrangement uses TRBV4-2 and TRBJ2-7; 9 bases align to TRBD2. CDR1 and CDR2 from the germline V gene are LGHNA and YNFKEQ. The CDR3 runs to 15 residues. Trimming took 0 bases from V and 5 from J; bases not matched to a gene: 5. CDR3 in DNA: TGTGCCAGCAGCCAAGATCGGGTAGCGGGAGACGAGCAGTACTTC. This sequence encodes CASSQDRVAGDEQYF.

This clonotype was found many times. The J gene is TRBJ1-5, the V gene TRBV2; D call uncertain. Trimming cost V 0 bases and J 9 bases, with 12 bases left between them. CDR3 size: 14 residues. The V gene's germline CDR1 is SNHLY and CDR2 FYNNEI. For the CDR3, the DNA is TGTGCCAGCAGTGAAGCGTCTTGGGGAGGGCCCCAGCATTTT. Its protein product is CASSEASWGGPQHF.

By share, this clonotype ranks as medium-sized. DNA of the CDR3: TGCAGTGCTAGAAGATCCGGTCTTCAAGAGACCCAGTACTTC. It codes for CSARRSGLQETQYF. The chain has TRBV20-1 and TRBJ2-5; no reliable D call. This CDR3 has 14 residues. Germline V gene sequence: CDR1 DFQATT, CDR2 SNEGSKA (reference sequence). V was clipped by 2 bases and J by 2 bases, with 12 bases between them.

This clonotype showed up many times. A much larger clone differs from this one at a single base, so this may be a read error. It is likely a read error, because the conserved phenylalanine at the end of the CDR3 is missing. V gene TRBV9 combines with J gene TRBJ2-5; D not resolved. The CDR3 sequence is 13 residues long. Germline loops: CDR1 SGDLS, CDR2 YYNGEE. Trimming stripped 0 bases from V and 7 bases from J, with 10 bases between. The CDR3 reads CASSVDLMMTQYS. DNA for the CDR3: TGTGCCAGCAGCGTAGATCTCATGATGACCCAGTACTCC.

The chain couples TRBV30 to TRBJ2-5; TRBD2 aligns across 7 bases. This CDR3 is 17 amino acids long. Trimming at V came to 0 bases and at J to 5 bases, leaving 15 bases not matched to a gene. Germline V gives CDR1 GTSNPN, CDR2 SVGIG (reference sequence). CDR3 amino acids: CAWSVRGSGRITETQYF. The CDR3 nucleotides read TGTGCCTGGAGTGTACGGGGTAGCGGGCGAATAACGGAGACCCAGTACTTC.

Of note for this clonotype: The conserved closing phenylalanine or tryptophan is absent in this CDR3, likely reflecting a read error. V gene TRBV7-2 combines with J gene TRBJ1-5; D is undetermined. The CDR3 spans 14 residues. Per germline, CDR1 SGHTA and CDR2 FQGNSA. Deletions cut 3 bases from V and 1 base from J, with 7 bases between. In nucleotides, the CDR3 is TGTGCCAGCAGCTTGGGGATAAGCAATCAGCCCCAGCATCTT. It specifies CASSLGISNQPQHL.

In its sample, this clonotype is medium-sized (0.01 to 0.1%). This sequence joins TRBV11-3 and TRBJ2-7; weak D call: TRBD2 (6 bases). CDR1 and CDR2 (germline): SGHNT, YENEEA. V shed 5 bases and J shed 5 bases, with 13 bases lying between them. This CDR3 region has 13 residues. CDR3 protein: CASSRSGVHEQYF. In DNA form, the CDR3 reads TGTGCCAGCAGCCGATCGGGGGTCCACGAGCAGTACTTC.

This clonotype was detected many times. The chain has TRBV27 and TRBJ2-7; 7 bases match TRBD2. The CDR3 runs 12 residues. Trimming cost V 6 bases and J 6 bases; bases outside gene matches: 5. Per the germline V gene, CDR1 is MNHEY and CDR2 is SMNVEV (reference sequence). CDR3 in amino acids: CASSLGGSEQYF. The CDR3 DNA reads as TGTGCCAGCAGCTTGGGGGGGAGCGAGCAGTACTTC.

The CDR3 coding sequence is TGCAGTGCTAGAAAGCCTAATCAAGAGACCCAGCATTTT. Translated: CSARKPNQETQHF. The chain combines TRBV20-1 with TRBJ1-5; D uncertain. Trimming removed 2 bases at V and 11 bases at J, with 16 bases between. The CDR3 runs to 13 residues. Germline lookup yields CDR1 DFQATT and CDR2 SNEGSKA (reference sequence).

This clonotype was detected many times. J is TRBJ1-5 and V is TRBV5-6; no clear D. The germline V gene has CDR1 SGHDT and CDR2 YYEEEE. The CDR3 contains 13 residues. Trimming removed 4 bases at V and 8 bases at J, with 13 bases between. The CDR3 DNA reads as TGTGCCAGCAGCCCAGGTTTTCGGGAGCCCCAGCATTTT. This encodes CASSPGFREPQHF.

The chain links TRBV20-1 to TRBJ1-2, with D unclear. Germline CDR1 and CDR2: DFQATT and SNEGSKA (reference sequence). The CDR3 length is 15 residues. V was pared by 4 bases and J by 3 bases, with 18 bases between. The CDR3 loop reads CSAIAELGVDYGYTF. The CDR3 nucleotides are TGCAGTGCTATTGCTGAGCTCGGGGTTGACTATGGCTACACCTTC.

The rearrangement joins TRBV4-2 to TRBJ1-6; D may be TRBD1 (5 bases). V lost 4 bases, J lost 6 bases, and 16 bases lay in between. Looked up from germline, CDR1 is LGHNA and CDR2 is YNFKEQ. The CDR3 consists of 16 residues. The CDR3 DNA reads as TGTGCCAGCAGCCCGAGGCCGGACAATCCTAATTCACCCCTCCACTTT. This translates into CASSPRPDNPNSPLHF.

This clonotype has at least ten counts. The chain has TRBV7-8 and TRBJ2-2, with 10 bases lining up with TRBD1. Germline CDR1 is SGHVS and CDR2 is FQNEAQ. Trimming at V came to 5 bases and at J to 4 bases, leaving 7 bases not matched to a gene. The CDR3 runs to 16 residues. The chain's CDR3 is CASSITGTGATGELFF. The CDR3 DNA reads as TGTGCCAGCAGCATTACCGGGACAGGGGCCACCGGGGAGCTGTTTTTT.

The chain couples TRBV13 to TRBJ2-3; D is possibly TRBD1 (5 bases). CDR1 PRHDT and CDR2 FYEKMQ come from the germline V gene (reference sequence). Deletions cut 5 bases from V and 2 bases from J, with 17 bases between. This CDR3 has 16 residues. This chain's CDR3 is CASSLRLGQYTDTQYF. The DNA for the CDR3 is TGTGCCAGCAGCCTCCGCTTGGGGCAGTACACAGATACGCAGTATTTT.

This clonotype was seen at least ten times. The chain links TRBV7-2 to TRBJ2-7; TRBD2 matches 8 bases. The CDR3 length is 14 residues. The trim removed 2 bases at V and 3 bases at J, leaving 3 bases unmatched. Germline lookup yields CDR1 SGHTA and CDR2 FQGNSA. For the CDR3, the DNA is TGTGCCAGCAGCTTATGGGCGGGGGGCTACGAGCAGTACTTC. This codes for CASSLWAGGYEQYF.

This clonotype was seen at least ten times. V and J are TRBV7-3 and TRBJ2-7, with TRBD1 matching 8 bases. Germline V lookup: CDR1 SGHTA, CDR2 FQGTGA. V lost 5 bases and J lost 3; bases outside the gene matches: 3. The CDR3 sequence is 13 residues long. This CDR3 is CASSLTGDYEQYF. The CDR3 region has the DNA TGTGCCAGCAGCCTGACAGGGGACTACGAGCAGTACTTC.

This clonotype has ten or more counts. V usage is TRBV20-1 and J usage is TRBJ1-5; 8 nucleotides line up with TRBD1. There are 14 residues in the CDR3. Germline-derived CDR1 and CDR2 are DFQATT and SNEGSKA (reference sequence). V was pared by 2 bases and J by 3 bases, with 3 bases of the junction left unmatched. The CDR3 protein is CSARRTGNNQPQHF. For the CDR3, the DNA is TGCAGTGCTAGAAGGACAGGGAACAATCAGCCCCAGCATTTT.

In its sample, this clonotype was seen many times. The chain employs TRBV2 and TRBJ2-1, with D possibly called TRBD1 or TRBD2 (6 bases each). The V end lost 8 bases, the J end lost 0 bases, and 14 bases lay between the germline ends. There are 15 residues in the CDR3. Germline CDR1 is SNHLY and CDR2 is FYNNEI. The CDR3 DNA reads TGTGCCAGCCTACGGGGGCGGGGCTCCTACAATGAGCAGTTCTTC. Its translation: CASLRGRGSYNEQFF.

This clonotype was recorded once. V gene TRBV9 combines with J gene TRBJ2-3; D possibly corresponds to TRBD2 (6 bases). Trimming shortened V by 0 bases and J by 11 bases, and 28 bases separated the two germline ends. Germline-derived CDR1 and CDR2 are SGDLS and YYNGEE. The CDR3 length is 18 residues. In DNA form, the CDR3 reads TGTGCCAGCAGCGTAGGTTCGATGGTGGTAGCGGCCTACAATGAGCAGTATTTT. Residues: CASSVGSMVVAAYNEQYF.

This chain uses TRBV29-1 with TRBJ2-7; TRBD1 matches at 9 bases. The CDR3 is 15 residues long. V gave up 2 bases and J gave up 7 bases; unmatched junction bases: 12. CDR1 is SQVTM, CDR2 ANQGSEA, per germline. The DNA of the CDR3 is TGCAGCGTTGAACAGGGGACAGGGTCCATTTGGGAGCAGTACTTC. Its translation is CSVEQGTGSIWEQYF.

This clonotype was observed many times. The V and J genes are TRBV4-2 and TRBJ1-2, with 10 bases lining up with TRBD1. Losses at the gene ends were 0 bases for V and 7 bases for J; bases not matched to a gene: 8. The CDR3 spans 16 residues. Per the germline V gene, CDR1 is LGHNA and CDR2 is YNFKEQ. This chain's CDR3 is CASSQESGDRGSGYTF. The CDR3, as DNA: TGTGCCAGCAGCCAAGAGTCGGGGGACAGGGGAAGTGGCTACACCTTC.